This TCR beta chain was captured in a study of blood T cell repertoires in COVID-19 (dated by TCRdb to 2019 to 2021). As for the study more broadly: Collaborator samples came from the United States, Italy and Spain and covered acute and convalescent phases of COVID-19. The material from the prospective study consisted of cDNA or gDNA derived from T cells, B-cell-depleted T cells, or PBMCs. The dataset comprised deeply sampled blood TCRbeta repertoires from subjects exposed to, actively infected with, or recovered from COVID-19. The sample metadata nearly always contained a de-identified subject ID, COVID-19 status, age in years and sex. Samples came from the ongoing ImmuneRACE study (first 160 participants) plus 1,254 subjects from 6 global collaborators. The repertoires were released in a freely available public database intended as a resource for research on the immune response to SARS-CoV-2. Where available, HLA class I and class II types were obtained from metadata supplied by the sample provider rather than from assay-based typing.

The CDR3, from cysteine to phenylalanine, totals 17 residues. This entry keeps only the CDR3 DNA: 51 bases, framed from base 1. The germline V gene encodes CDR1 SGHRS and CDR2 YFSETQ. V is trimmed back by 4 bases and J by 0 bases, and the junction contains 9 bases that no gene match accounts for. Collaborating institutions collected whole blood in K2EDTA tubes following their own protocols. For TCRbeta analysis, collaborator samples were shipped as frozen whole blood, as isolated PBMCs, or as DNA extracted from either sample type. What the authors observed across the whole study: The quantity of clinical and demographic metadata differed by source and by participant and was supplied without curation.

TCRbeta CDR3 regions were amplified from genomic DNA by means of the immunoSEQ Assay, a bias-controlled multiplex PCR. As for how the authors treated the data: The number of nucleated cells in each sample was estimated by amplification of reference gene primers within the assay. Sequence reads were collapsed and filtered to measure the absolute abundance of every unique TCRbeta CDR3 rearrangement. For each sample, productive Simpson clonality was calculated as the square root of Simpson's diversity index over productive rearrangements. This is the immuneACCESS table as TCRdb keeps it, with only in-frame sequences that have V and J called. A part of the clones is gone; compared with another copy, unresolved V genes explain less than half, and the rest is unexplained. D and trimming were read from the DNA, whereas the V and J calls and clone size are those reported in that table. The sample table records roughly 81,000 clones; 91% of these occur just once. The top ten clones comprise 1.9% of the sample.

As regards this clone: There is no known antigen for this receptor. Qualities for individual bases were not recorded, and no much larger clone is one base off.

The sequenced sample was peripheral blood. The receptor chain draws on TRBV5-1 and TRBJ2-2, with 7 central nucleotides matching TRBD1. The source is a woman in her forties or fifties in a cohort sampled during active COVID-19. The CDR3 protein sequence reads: CASSPKRGLANTGELFF. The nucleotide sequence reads TGCGCCAGCAGCCCAAAGAGGGGGCTAGCGAACACCGGGGAGCTGTTTTTT.